This T cell receptor beta chain was recovered during a study of T cells in Graves' hyperthyroidism and ophthalmopathy. With a duration under 2 months, the hyperthyroidism was newly diagnosed in patients aged 18 to 65. This clonotype occurred a few times. TCR beta CDR3 sequences were amplified from RNA transcripts. Researchers ran a first-round RT-PCR on the TCR CDR3 using the HTBI primer set. In TCRdb, the multiplex PCR reads were re-called with MiXCR into one record per CDR3 protein. The table has around 620,000 distinct CDR3 sequences, about 17% seen once. Germline-derived CDR1 and CDR2 are MGHRA and YSYEKL. The V gene lost 4 bases and the J gene lost 4 bases, with 17 bases spanning the gap. CDR3 length: 15 amino acids.

The origin of this receptor is a woman aged 25 to 45 with Graves' hyperthyroidism. The gene calls are TRBV4-1 and TRBJ2-7, with D perhaps matching TRBD1 (6 bases). Sequencing was done on a sample of blood. The CDR3 nucleotides are TGCGCCAGCAGCCCTCTCACCAGGGGTATGTACGAGCAGTACTTC. Its protein is CASSPLTRGMYEQYF.